The rows below give T cell receptor beta chains drawn from one sample of a study of neurological immune-mediated disorders. MiXCR was run by TCRdb on the 5' RACE reads, yielding one entry per CDR3 protein. The data contain about 60,000 distinct CDR3 sequences, 4% to 5.5% of them singletons. Sequencing input: PBMCs. All receptors derive from a man between 50 and 59 years old with multiple sclerosis. The CDR3 runs from the conserved cysteine through the conserved F or W. D genes are given only for firm matches. The size entry is marked missing in some rows and otherwise reads once, few, many or a size class.

J gene: TRBJ1-6; V gene: TRBV6-1; clone size: many; D gene: .; CDR3 DNA: TGTGCCAGCACGGAGGGGAATTCACCCCTCCACTTT; CDR3 protein: CASTEGNSPLHF
J gene: TRBJ2-7; V gene: TRBV21-1; clone size: many; D gene: .; CDR3 DNA: TGTGCCAGCAGCATAAAAAAAGTCAGGGGATGGGAGCAGTACTTC; CDR3 protein: CASSIKKVRGWEQYF
J gene: TRBJ2-3; V gene: TRBV5-1; clone size: many; D gene: .; CDR3 DNA: TGCGCCAGCAAGGCCACTGCAGATACGCAGTATTTT; CDR3 protein: CASKATADTQYF
J gene: TRBJ1-5; V gene: TRBV5-1; clone size: many; D gene: TRBD1; CDR3 DNA: TGCGCCAGCTCCAAATCCGGGACAGGGGGGGGTCAGCCCCAGCATTTT; CDR3 protein: CASSKSGTGGGQPQHF
J gene: TRBJ2-7; V gene: TRBV5-6; clone size: many; D gene: TRBD2; CDR3 DNA: TGTGCCAGCAGCTTGGAGCCACTAGCGGGAGGGGAGCAGTACTTC; CDR3 protein: CASSLEPLAGGEQYF
J gene: TRBJ2-7; V gene: TRBV5-1; clone size: many; D gene: .; CDR3 DNA: TGCGCCAGCAGCCCTCTGGGATTCGGCGAGCAGTACTTC; CDR3 protein: CASSPLGFGEQYF
J gene: TRBJ2-5; V gene: TRBV7-3; clone size: many; D gene: .; CDR3 DNA: TGTGCCAGCAGCACCGGACTCCAAGAGACCCAGTACTTC; CDR3 protein: CASSTGLQETQYF
J gene: TRBJ2-5; V gene: TRBV20-1; clone size: many; D gene: TRBD2; CDR3 DNA: TGCAGTGCTGGGGTCGGACTAGCGGGATCCATGGGGCAAGAGACCCAGTACTTC; CDR3 protein: CSAGVGLAGSMGQETQYF
J gene: TRBJ1-5; V gene: TRBV2; clone size: many; D gene: .; CDR3 DNA: TGTGCCAGCAGCCCCCAGGTCAATCAGCCCCAGCATTTT; CDR3 protein: CASSPQVNQPQHF
J gene: TRBJ2-4; V gene: TRBV7-2; clone size: many; D gene: .; CDR3 DNA: TGTGCCAGCAGCTCGGAGTTCGAAAACATTCAGTACTTC; CDR3 protein: CASSSEFENIQYF
J gene: TRBJ1-2; V gene: TRBV6-5; clone size: many; D gene: .; CDR3 DNA: TGTGCCAGCAGTTACTCGCCGACCACCTATGGCTACACCTTC; CDR3 protein: CASSYSPTTYGYTF
J gene: TRBJ2-1; V gene: TRBV6-6; clone size: many; D gene: TRBD2; CDR3 DNA: TGTGCCAGCAGTTCCGGGGGGGCTATGCTCAATGAGCAGTTCTTC; CDR3 protein: CASSSGGAMLNEQFF
J gene: TRBJ2-2; V gene: TRBV4-1; clone size: many; D gene: .; CDR3 DNA: TGCGCCAGCAGCCAAGTTGTTGGTTATGGCGGGGAGCTGTTTTTT; CDR3 protein: CASSQVVGYGGELFF
J gene: TRBJ2-1; V gene: TRBV12-5; clone size: many; D gene: TRBD1; CDR3 DNA: TGTGCTAGTGGCCGACAGGGAGTCCGCGAGCAGTTCTTC; CDR3 protein: CASGRQGVREQFF
J gene: TRBJ2-5; V gene: TRBV20-1; clone size: .; D gene: TRBD2; CDR3 DNA: TGCAGTGCCGGACTAGTTATGACCCAGTACTTC; CDR3 protein: CSAGLVMTQYF
J gene: TRBJ1-1; V gene: TRBV5-1; clone size: many; D gene: .; CDR3 DNA: TGCGCCAGCAAGCCGCGGGGCGGGAACACTGAAGCTTTCTTT; CDR3 protein: CASKPRGGNTEAFF
J gene: TRBJ2-7; V gene: TRBV29-1; clone size: many; D gene: .; CDR3 DNA: TGCAGCGTTGAAGATTGGGGCGGGGGCCTCAACGAGCAGTACTTC; CDR3 protein: CSVEDWGGGLNEQYF
J gene: TRBJ1-6; V gene: TRBV10-3; clone size: many; D gene: .; CDR3 DNA: TGTGCCATCAATGGGGAAAGGGGATCACCCCTCCACTTT; CDR3 protein: CAINGERGSPLHF
J gene: TRBJ2-5; V gene: TRBV7-8; clone size: many; D gene: TRBD2; CDR3 DNA: TGTGCCAGCAGCTTAGATCTAGCGGGAGGGCCCTGGGAGACCCAGTACTTC; CDR3 protein: CASSLDLAGGPWETQYF
J gene: TRBJ2-5; V gene: TRBV7-6; clone size: many; D gene: .; CDR3 DNA: TGTGCCAGCAGGGCCAGGGTGGAGGAGACCCAGTACTTC; CDR3 protein: CASRARVEETQYF
J gene: TRBJ2-1; V gene: TRBV10-3; clone size: many; D gene: TRBD2; CDR3 DNA: TGTGCCATCAGTGGGGCTAGCGGGAGTCACTACAATGAGCAGTTCTTC; CDR3 protein: CAISGASGSHYNEQFF
J gene: TRBJ1-2; V gene: TRBV6-5; clone size: many; D gene: TRBD1; CDR3 DNA: TGTGCCAGCAGGACAGGGGACTATGGCTACACCTTC; CDR3 protein: CASRTGDYGYTF
J gene: TRBJ2-7; V gene: TRBV20-1; clone size: .; D gene: .; CDR3 DNA: TGCAGTGCTAGAGATGCCTACGAGCAGTACTTC; CDR3 protein: CSARDAYEQYF
J gene: TRBJ1-1; V gene: TRBV5-1; clone size: many; D gene: TRBD1; CDR3 DNA: TGCGCCAGCAGCTTGGCCAGACCGAACAGGGGCCGGACTGAAGCTTTCTTT; CDR3 protein: CASSLARPNRGRTEAFF
J gene: TRBJ2-2; V gene: TRBV7-9; clone size: many; D gene: .; CDR3 DNA: TGTGCCAGCAGCTTAGCGGCAAGGTTTAACACCGGGGAGCTGTTTTTT; CDR3 protein: CASSLAARFNTGELFF
J gene: TRBJ1-5; V gene: TRBV7-8; clone size: many; D gene: .; CDR3 DNA: TGTGCCAGCAGCCCAAGTGGCGGGGGGGCAGCTCAGCCCCAGCATTTT; CDR3 protein: CASSPSGGGAAQPQHF
J gene: TRBJ1-4; V gene: TRBV5-5; clone size: many; D gene: .; CDR3 DNA: TGTGCCAGCAGCGATCGGGTCGGGTCTAGTGAAAAACTGTTTTTT; CDR3 protein: CASSDRVGSSEKLFF
J gene: TRBJ1-5; V gene: TRBV7-9; clone size: many; D gene: .; CDR3 DNA: TGTGCCAGCAGCTTAGGCGCGAGGGGCAATCAGCCCCAGCATTTT; CDR3 protein: CASSLGARGNQPQHF
J gene: TRBJ2-2; V gene: TRBV10-3; clone size: few; D gene: TRBD1; CDR3 DNA: TGTGCCATCAGAACAGGGGGGACCGGGGAGCTGTTTTTT; CDR3 protein: CAIRTGGTGELFF
J gene: TRBJ1-5; V gene: TRBV20-1; clone size: .; D gene: .; CDR3 DNA: TGCAGTGCTAGCTCCCGGCGAGAGGGTCTCTCCCATCAGCCCCAGCATTTT; CDR3 protein: CSASSRREGLSHQPQHF
J gene: TRBJ2-2; V gene: TRBV11-2; clone size: .; D gene: TRBD2; CDR3 DNA: TGTGCCAGCAGCTTGCGCAGACTAGCGGGCTCGAACACCGGAGAGCTGTTTTTT; CDR3 protein: CASSLRRLAGSNTGELFF
J gene: TRBJ1-4; V gene: TRBV7-9; clone size: many; D gene: .; CDR3 DNA: TGTGCCAGCAGCTTCGGGGGGTCAGGAGAAGAAAAACTGTTTTTT; CDR3 protein: CASSFGGSGEEKLFF